Reported below is one TCR beta chain. The antigen remains undetermined. The source of the sample is a study of shared clonotypes between healthy human individuals. Study information: In total, the donors were two women and a few men aged 18 to 49. Per donor, three plates held CD4 naive cells, three held CD4 memory, two held CD8 naive and one held CD8 memory.

General study results and limits: Naive CD4 clonotypes were shared across a few donors at roughly 4.6%. The sole specimen, blood, was sampled, and tissue repertoires likely differ.

CD45RO-negative CD8 cells positively selected for CCR7 made up the naive population, which excluded terminally differentiated effector memory CD45RA+ cells. This CDR3 comprises 13 residues. Germline V CDR1 and CDR2: SEHNR, FQNEAQ (reference sequence). Method: immunoSEQ multiplex PCR; TCRdb's copy keeps in-frame clones and lacks some. The sample has about 2 million clones; about 95% are singletons. Sequencing was done on a sample of naive CD8+ T cells sorted from blood. The sequence was obtained from a man aged 18 to 30 in good health. V usage is TRBV7-9 and J usage is TRBJ1-6, with D possibly matching TRBD1 (5 bases). The CDR3 sequence is CAKGDETNSPLHF. The DNA of the CDR3 is TGTGCAAAAGGGGATGAGACCAATTCACCCCTCCACTTT.